This TCR beta chain was obtained from a study of blood T cell repertoires in COVID-19. Cohorts were determined from participant-reported clinical history. All recovered Cohort 3 donors got two negative PCRs, got clearance, or saw symptom resolution. Methods used by the authors: Quantification of nucleated cells was approximated via reference gene primer amplification. Assay: immunoSEQ multiplex PCR; the TCRdb copy retains only in-frame clones and omits some. The V and J calls and clone size are taken from that table; D and trimming were inferred from the DNA. The sample carries approximately 390,000 clones, around nine tenths recorded once. The CDR3 runs to 14 residues. Trimming cost V 5 bases and J 3 bases, with 13 bases left between them. Germline CDR1 and CDR2: SEHNR and FQNEAQ (reference sequence).

Sequencing used PBMCs or T cells enriched from blood (not recorded which). The receptor comes from a woman between 50 and 59 years old who had recovered from COVID-19. The V and J genes are TRBV7-9 and TRBJ1-2, with a weak D call TRBD1 (5 bases). In DNA, the CDR3 is TGTGCCAGCAGCCTAGTACGGGGGTACTATGGCTACACCTTC. It translates to CASSLVRGYYGYTF.